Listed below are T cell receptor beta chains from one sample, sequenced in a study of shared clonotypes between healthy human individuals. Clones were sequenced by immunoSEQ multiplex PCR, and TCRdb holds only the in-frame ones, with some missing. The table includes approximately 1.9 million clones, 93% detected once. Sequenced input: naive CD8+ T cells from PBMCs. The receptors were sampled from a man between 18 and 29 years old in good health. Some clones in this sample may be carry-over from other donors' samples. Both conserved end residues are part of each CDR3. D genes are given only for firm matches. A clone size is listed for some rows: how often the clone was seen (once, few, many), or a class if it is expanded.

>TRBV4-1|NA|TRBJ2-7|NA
CASSQVGSYEQYF
TGCGCCAGCAGCCAAGTCGGCTCCTACGAGCAGTACTTC
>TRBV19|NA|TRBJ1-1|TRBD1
CASNNADRGITEAFF
TGTGCCAGTAACAATGCGGACAGGGGCATCACTGAAGCTTTCTTT
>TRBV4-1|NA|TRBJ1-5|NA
CASSLMANQPQHF
TGCGCCAGCAGCCTGATGGCCAATCAGCCCCAGCATTTT
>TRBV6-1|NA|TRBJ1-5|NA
CASSEAIGGPLSNQPQHF
TGTGCCAGCAGTGAAGCGATCGGAGGGCCATTGAGCAATCAGCCCCAGCATTTT
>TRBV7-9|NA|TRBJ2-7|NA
CASSFTGSYEQYF
TGTGCCAGCAGCTTTACAGGGTCTTACGAGCAGTACTTC
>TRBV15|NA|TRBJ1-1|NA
CATSPRDITNTEAFF
TGTGCCACCAGCCCCAGGGACATAACGAACACTGAAGCTTTCTTT
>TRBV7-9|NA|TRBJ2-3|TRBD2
CASPPREGPGTDTQYF
TGTGCCAGCCCCCCGCGGGAGGGCCCGGGCACAGATACGCAGTATTTT
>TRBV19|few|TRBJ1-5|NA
CASREEPQSNQPQHF
TGTGCCAGTAGGGAGGAACCTCAGAGCAATCAGCCCCAGCATTTT
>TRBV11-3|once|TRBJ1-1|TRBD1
CASSPGGGNTEAFF
TGTGCCAGCAGCCCAGGGGGCGGGAACACTGAAGCTTTCTTT
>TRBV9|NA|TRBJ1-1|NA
CASSVDRPGGEAFF
TGTGCCAGCAGCGTAGATCGTCCGGGCGGCGAGGCTTTCTTT
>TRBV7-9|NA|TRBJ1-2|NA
CASSQPGVPNYGYTF
TGTGCCAGCAGCCAACCCGGGGTCCCTAACTATGGCTACACCTTC
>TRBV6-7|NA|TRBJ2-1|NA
CASSLDRSSYNEQFF
TGTGCCAGCAGTTTAGACAGAAGCTCCTACAATGAGCAGTTCTTC
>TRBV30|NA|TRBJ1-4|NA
CAWSYRRGANEKLFF
TGTGCCTGGAGTTATCGTAGGGGTGCCAATGAAAAACTGTTTTTT
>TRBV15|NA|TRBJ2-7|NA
CATSSGGEQYF
TGTGCCACCAGCAGTGGGGGCGAGCAGTACTTC
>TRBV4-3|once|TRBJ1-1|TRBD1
CASSQVGADRGVYTEAFF
TGCGCCAGCAGCCAAGTAGGAGCGGACAGGGGAGTTTACACTGAAGCTTTCTTT
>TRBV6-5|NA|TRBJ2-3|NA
CASSYRVTSTDTQYF
TGTGCCAGCAGTTACAGGGTAACGTCCACAGATACGCAGTATTTT
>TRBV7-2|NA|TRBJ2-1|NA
CASSLVLAGNEQFF
TGTGCCAGCAGCTTAGTTTTAGCAGGAAATGAGCAGTTCTTC
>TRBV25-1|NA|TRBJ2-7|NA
CASGSGFRSYEQYF
TGTGCCAGCGGCTCAGGGTTTAGGTCCTACGAGCAGTACTTC
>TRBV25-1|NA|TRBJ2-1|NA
CASSGGRPYNEQFF
TGTGCCAGCAGTGGTGGGAGGCCCTACAATGAGCAGTTCTTC
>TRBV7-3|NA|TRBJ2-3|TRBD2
CASSPSGNTDTQYF
TGTGCCAGCAGCCCTAGCGGAAACACAGATACGCAGTATTTT
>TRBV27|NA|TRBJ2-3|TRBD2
CASSLLAGPTTDTQYF
TGTGCCAGCAGTCTCTTAGCGGGCCCTACCACAGATACGCAGTATTTT
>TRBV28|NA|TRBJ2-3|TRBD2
CASSPRGGLGGDTQYF
TGTGCCAGCAGCCCTAGGGGAGGGTTGGGGGGAGATACGCAGTATTTT